The TCR beta chain described here comes from a study of T cell responses to AZD1222 COVID-19 vaccine. General observations from the study: Baseline seropositives among AZD1222 recipients totaled only 6 or 7.

The V segment lost 6 bases and the J segment 6 bases; nucleotides outside the gene matches: 5. CDR1 is MNHEY, CDR2 SVGAGI, per germline. The CDR3 is 12 residues long. Sequencing used immunoSEQ multiplex PCR; TCRdb keeps in-frame clones, though not all of them. The data contain 180,000 or so clones, around 94% of them seen just once; the ten biggest clones take up approximately 0.58%. A note on this clone: Its antigen is unidentified.

This TCR was recovered from an adult in good health. The chain recombines TRBV6-5 with TRBJ2-7; 7 bases match TRBD2. Sequencing used peripheral blood, obtained on day 0 of AZD1222 vaccination. The CDR3 loop is CASSRTRVEQYF. The CDR3 region has the DNA TGTGCCAGCAGCAGGACTAGGGTCGAGCAGTACTTC.